The 21 T cell receptor beta chains reported below all come from one sample, sequenced in a study of OX40 agonist ivuxolimab in advanced cancers. The method was immunoSEQ multiplex PCR; TCRdb's version includes in-frame clones alone and lacks a portion of them. The sample lists tens of thousands of clones, 80% to 95% occurring once. Specimen: CD4+ or CD8+ T cells sorted from blood, collected in a trial of the OX40 agonist ivuxolimab. The receptors were gathered from an adult with an advanced solid tumor such as melanoma, head and neck, liver or kidney cancer.

The chain is built from TRBV28 and TRBJ1-2; maybe TRBD1 (6 bases). Germline V lookup: CDR1 MDHEN, CDR2 SYDVKM. This CDR3 spans 13 amino acids. V was shortened by 5 bases and J by 4 bases, with 11 bases between the two germline ends. CDR3 amino acids: CASSPRGAYGYTF. CDR3 coding DNA: TGTGCCAGCAGTCCCCGGGGGGCCTATGGCTACACCTTC.

V is TRBV27 and J is TRBJ2-5, with a weak D call TRBD2 (5 bases). The germline V and J ends were trimmed by 5 bases and 5 bases, with 15 bases remaining between them. CDR3 length equals 14 residues. CDR1 and CDR2 from the germline V gene are MNHEY and SMNVEV (reference sequence). CDR3 in DNA: TGTGCCAGCAGTCTAAGGGAAGGGAGCGAGACCCAGTACTTC. Translating it yields CASSLREGSETQYF.

The chain recombines TRBV29-1 with TRBJ2-7; a weak D match, TRBD2 (6 bases). V was pared by 4 bases and J by 2 bases, with 12 bases between. The germline CDR1 and CDR2 sequences are SQVTM and ANQGSEA. The CDR3 consists of 13 residues. In DNA form, the CDR3 reads TGCAGCGTTGTGGGCGGGATGACCTACGAGCAGTACTTC. Translating gives CSVVGGMTYEQYF.

This chain uses TRBV28 with TRBJ2-7; weak D call: TRBD1 (5 bases). Germline CDR1 and CDR2: MDHEN and SYDVKM. V was shortened by 6 bases and J by 3 bases, with 18 bases between the two germline ends. CDR3 length: 15 residues. CDR3 DNA sequence: TGTGCCAGCAGCCCAAGTAGGGGTTGGGTCTACGAGCAGTACTTC. Translating gives CASSPSRGWVYEQYF.

This clone is a singleton in its sample. The chain recombines TRBV6-6 with TRBJ2-6; 8 bases match TRBD1. J lost 4 bases, V lost 10 bases, and 6 bases had no gene match. Germline V lookup: CDR1 MNHNY, CDR2 SVGAGI (reference sequence). CDR3 length: 14 amino acids. CDR3 sequence reads: CATLDRAGANVLTF. In nucleotides, the CDR3 is TGTGCCACCTTGGACAGGGCCGGGGCCAACGTCCTGACTTTC.

J is TRBJ2-2 and V is TRBV5-4; D unclear. The germline V gene encodes CDR1 SGHNT and CDR2 YYREEE (reference sequence). V dropped 1 base and J dropped 4 bases, with 14 bases sitting between them. CDR3 size: 16 residues. The CDR3 reads CASSLKLQLGTGELFF. The CDR3 region has the DNA TGTGCCAGCAGCTTGAAGTTGCAGTTAGGCACCGGGGAGCTGTTTTTT.

The chain couples TRBV6-5 to TRBJ1-2; D uncertain. Trimming cost V 0 bases and J 3 bases, with 8 bases left between them. The CDR3 consists of 14 residues. The germline V gene has CDR1 MNHEY and CDR2 SVGAGI. CDR3 residues: CASSYSPEDYGYTF. The CDR3 DNA sequence: TGTGCCAGCAGTTACTCCCCGGAGGACTATGGCTACACCTTC.

The chain couples TRBV4-2 to TRBJ2-1; 14 nucleotides align to TRBD2. CDR1 and CDR2 from the germline V gene are LGHNA and YNFKEQ. CDR3 size: 16 residues. The ends lost 5 bases at V and 9 bases at J; junction bases unmatched: 9. CDR3: CASSVLPGLAGVEQFF. The CDR3 DNA follows: TGTGCCAGCAGCGTCCTTCCGGGACTAGCGGGAGTTGAGCAGTTCTTC.

The rearrangement uses TRBV6-6 and TRBJ2-7; 7 nucleotides agree with TRBD2. The V gene end was trimmed by 5 bases and the J gene end by 1 base; junction bases not matched to a gene: 8. The germline V gene encodes CDR1 MNHNY and CDR2 SVGAGI (reference sequence). The CDR3 totals 15 residues. CDR3 in DNA: TGTGCCAGCAGTCAGACCGGGACTACATCCTACGAGCAGTACTTC. It codes for CASSQTGTTSYEQYF.

This chain uses TRBV4-2 with TRBJ1-3; unclear D gene. V was trimmed by 2 bases and J by 0 bases, leaving 5 bases between them. The CDR3 extends over 14 amino acids. Germline V gives CDR1 LGHNA, CDR2 YNFKEQ. The CDR3 region has the DNA TGTGCCAGCAGCCAAAGCAGCTCTGGAAACACCATATATTTT. Translation: CASSQSSSGNTIYF.

This clone was recorded a few times. The CDR3: CASSPDGAGELFF. In DNA form, the CDR3 reads TGTGCCAGCAGCCCGGACGGGGCCGGGGAGCTGTTTTTT. V is TRBV5-4 and J is TRBJ2-2, with D possibly matching TRBD2 (5 bases). The CDR3 runs 13 residues. Germline assignment: CDR1 SGHNT and CDR2 YYREEE (reference sequence). V shed 4 bases and J shed 6 bases, with 10 bases lying between them.

This clone was recorded only once. CDR3 amino acids: CASSLQAGEEQNTEAFF. The CDR3 nucleotides are TGTGCCAGCAGCTTACAAGCAGGGGAAGAACAAAACACTGAAGCTTTCTTT. The chain employs TRBV11-2 and TRBJ1-1; tentative D call: TRBD1 (6 bases). The germline V gene has CDR1 SGHAT and CDR2 FQNNGV. V lost 2 bases and J 2 bases, leaving 18 bases between the germline ends. The CDR3 extends over 17 amino acids.

The chain is built from TRBV19 and TRBJ2-1, with 11 bases that match TRBD2. Trimming removed 7 bases from V and 15 bases from J; junction bases left unmatched: 23. Germline V gene data show CDR1 as LNHDA and CDR2 as SQIVND (reference sequence). The CDR3 length is 17 residues. The CDR3 here is CASTSPRVAGGPDIWFF. The DNA for the CDR3 is TGTGCCAGTACCTCACCTCGGGTAGCGGGAGGGCCGGACATTTGGTTCTTC.

This clone was detected once. The CDR3 DNA follows: TGTGCCACCAGCAGAGGACTAGCGGGAGGGAAGGGCACAGATACGCAGTATTTT. This encodes CATSRGLAGGKGTDTQYF. The V call is TRBV15, the J call TRBJ2-3, with 14 bases identical to TRBD2. The CDR3 length is 18 residues. J gave up 1 base and V 1 base, and 4 bases lay outside the gene matches. The germline V gene has CDR1 LNHNV and CDR2 YYDKDF (reference sequence).

The rearrangement links TRBV9 to TRBJ2-1; possibly TRBD1 or TRBD2 for D (5 bases each). This CDR3 comprises 14 residues. V gave up 2 bases and J gave up 9 bases, with 15 bases separating them. Germline lookup yields CDR1 SGDLS and CDR2 YYNGEE. Here the CDR3 reads CASSVAGTWGEQFF. CDR3 nucleotide sequence: TGTGCCAGCAGCGTCGCAGGGACCTGGGGTGAGCAGTTCTTC. Based on the CDR3 plus reference TRBV9 and TRBJ2-1, the full variable domain is DSGVTQTPKHLITATGQRVTLRCSPRSGDLSVYWYQQSLDQGLQFLIQYYNGEERAKGNILERFSAQQFPDLHSELNLSSLELGDSALYFCASSVAGTWGEQFFGPGTRLTVL.

The chain couples TRBV27 to TRBJ2-7, with 8 positions matching TRBD1. The CDR3 is 15 amino acids. Germline V gene lookup returns CDR1 MNHEY and CDR2 SMNVEV (reference sequence). The V and J ends lost 7 bases and 2 bases, in that order; junction bases with no gene match: 10. The chain's CDR3 is CASKSGQGAPYEQYF. As DNA, the CDR3 is TGTGCCAGCAAGTCAGGGCAGGGGGCTCCCTACGAGCAGTACTTC.

This chain uses TRBV15 with TRBJ1-5; D is possibly TRBD1 (5 bases). The CDR3 spans 15 residues. Germline CDR1 LNHNV, CDR2 YYDKDF (reference sequence). V was clipped by 5 bases and J by 2 bases, with 13 bases between them. The CDR3 DNA reads as TGTGCCACCAGCTGGCGTAGGGGACGCAATCAGCCCCAGCATTTT. The encoded protein is CATSWRRGRNQPQHF.

The V call is TRBV9, the J call TRBJ2-3; the match to TRBD2 covers 8 bases. This CDR3 spans 14 amino acids. J was trimmed by 4 bases and V by 4 bases; bases with no gene match: 5. The germline V gene has CDR1 SGDLS and CDR2 YYNGEE. The CDR3 spells CASSLRAGADTQYF. CDR3 nucleotide sequence: TGTGCCAGCAGCCTCAGAGCGGGGGCAGATACGCAGTATTTT.

This clone was seen once. This chain connects TRBV27 to TRBJ2-1; D unresolved. The CDR3 extends over 15 amino acids. CDR1 MNHEY and CDR2 SMNVEV come from the germline V gene (reference sequence). V dropped 7 bases and J dropped 2 bases, with 15 bases sitting between them. The CDR3 loop reads CASNVGQSAYNEQFF. The CDR3 coding sequence is TGTGCCAGCAATGTAGGGCAAAGCGCCTACAATGAGCAGTTCTTC.

The chain recombines TRBV14 with TRBJ2-7, with D unclear. Trimming stripped 4 bases from V and 2 bases from J, with 15 bases between. CDR3 size: 15 residues. Per the germline V gene, CDR1 is SGHDN and CDR2 is FVKESK. The CDR3 spells CASSLRIDGAYEQYF. The DNA for the CDR3 is TGTGCCAGCAGCCTGAGAATCGATGGGGCCTACGAGCAGTACTTC.

This rearrangement joins TRBV29-1 to TRBJ2-5, with TRBD1 matching 9 bases. Germline V lookup: CDR1 SQVTM, CDR2 ANQGSEA. The CDR3 length is 13 residues. The junction had 7 bases not matched to a gene; V was cut back by 6 bases and J by 5 bases. The CDR3 spells CSVDDRGLETQYF. As DNA, the CDR3 is TGCAGCGTGGACGACAGGGGGTTGGAGACCCAGTACTTC.